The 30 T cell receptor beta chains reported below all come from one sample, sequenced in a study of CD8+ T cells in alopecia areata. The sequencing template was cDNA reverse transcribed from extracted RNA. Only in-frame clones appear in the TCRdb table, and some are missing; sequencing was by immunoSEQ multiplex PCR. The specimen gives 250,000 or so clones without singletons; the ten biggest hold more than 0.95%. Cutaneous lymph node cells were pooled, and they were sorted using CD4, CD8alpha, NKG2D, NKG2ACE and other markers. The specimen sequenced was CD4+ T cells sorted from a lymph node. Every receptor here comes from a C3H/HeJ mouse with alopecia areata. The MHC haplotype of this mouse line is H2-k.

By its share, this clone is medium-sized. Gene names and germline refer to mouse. CDR3 DNA (partial): TGTGCCAGCAGTCACAACAGGGGGACAAACACA. Encoded protein: CASSHNRGTNT. The full CDR3 protein is CASSHNRGTNTEVFF. The V call is TRBV13-1, the J call TRBJ1-1; 8 bases match TRBD1. The read gets to within 4 residues of the CDR3 end, and the germline J gene fills in the rest. J was trimmed by 0 bases and V by 4 bases; bases with no gene match: 5. Germline CDR1 NSHNY, CDR2 SYGAGN. This CDR3 is built from 15 residues.

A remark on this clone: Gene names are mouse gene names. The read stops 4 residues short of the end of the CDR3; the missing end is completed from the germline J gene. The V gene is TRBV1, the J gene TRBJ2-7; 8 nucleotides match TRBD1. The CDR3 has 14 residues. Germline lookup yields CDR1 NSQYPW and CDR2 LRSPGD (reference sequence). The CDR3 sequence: CTCSALRQGYEQYF. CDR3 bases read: TGCACCTGCAGTGCCCTCCGACAGGGGTAT.

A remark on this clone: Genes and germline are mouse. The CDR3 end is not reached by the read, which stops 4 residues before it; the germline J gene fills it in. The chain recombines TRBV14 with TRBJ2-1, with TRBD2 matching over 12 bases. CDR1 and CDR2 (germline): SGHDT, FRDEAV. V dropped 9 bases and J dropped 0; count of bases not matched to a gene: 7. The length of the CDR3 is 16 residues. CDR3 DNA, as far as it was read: TGTGCCACTCGGGACTGGGGGGTTTATAACTATGCT. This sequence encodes CATRDWGVYNYA. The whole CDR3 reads CATRDWGVYNYAEQFF. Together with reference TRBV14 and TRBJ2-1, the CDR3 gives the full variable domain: EAGVTQSPRYAVLQEGQAVSFWCDPISGHDTLYWYQQPRDQGPQLLVYFRDEAVIDNSQLPSDRFSAVRPKGTNSTLKIQSAKQGDTATYLCATRDWGVYNYAEQFFGPGTRLTVL.

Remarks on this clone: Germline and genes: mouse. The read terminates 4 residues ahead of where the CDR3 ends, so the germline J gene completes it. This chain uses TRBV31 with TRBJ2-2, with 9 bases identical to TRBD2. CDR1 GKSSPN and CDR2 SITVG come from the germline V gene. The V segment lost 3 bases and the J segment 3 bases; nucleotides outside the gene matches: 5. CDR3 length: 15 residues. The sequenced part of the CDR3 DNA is TGTGCCTGGAGCCCCGGGACTGGGTACACCGGG. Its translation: CAWSPGTGYTG. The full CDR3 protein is CAWSPGTGYTGQLYF.

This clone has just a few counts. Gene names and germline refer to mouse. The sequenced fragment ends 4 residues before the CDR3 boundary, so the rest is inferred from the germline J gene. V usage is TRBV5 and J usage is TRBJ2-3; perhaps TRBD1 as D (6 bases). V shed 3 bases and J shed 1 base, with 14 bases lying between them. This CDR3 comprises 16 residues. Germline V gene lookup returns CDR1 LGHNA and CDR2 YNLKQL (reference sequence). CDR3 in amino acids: CASSQEGRGGAETLYF. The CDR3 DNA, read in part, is TGTGCCAGCAGCCAGGAGGGCAGGGGAGGTGCAGAA.

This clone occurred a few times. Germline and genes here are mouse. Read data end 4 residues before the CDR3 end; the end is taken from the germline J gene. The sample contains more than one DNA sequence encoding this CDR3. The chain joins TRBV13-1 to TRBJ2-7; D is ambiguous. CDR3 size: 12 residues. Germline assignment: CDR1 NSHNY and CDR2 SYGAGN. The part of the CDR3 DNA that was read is TGTGCCAGCAGTGATGCCTTTTAT. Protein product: CASSDAFY. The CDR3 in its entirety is CASSDAFYEQYF.

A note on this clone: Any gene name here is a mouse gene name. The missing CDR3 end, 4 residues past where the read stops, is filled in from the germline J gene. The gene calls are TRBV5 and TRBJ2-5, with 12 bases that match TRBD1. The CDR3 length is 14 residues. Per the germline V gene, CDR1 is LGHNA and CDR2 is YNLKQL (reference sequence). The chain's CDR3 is CASSAGQGADTQYF. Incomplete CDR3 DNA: TGTGCCAGCAGCGCGGGACAGGGGGCTGAC.

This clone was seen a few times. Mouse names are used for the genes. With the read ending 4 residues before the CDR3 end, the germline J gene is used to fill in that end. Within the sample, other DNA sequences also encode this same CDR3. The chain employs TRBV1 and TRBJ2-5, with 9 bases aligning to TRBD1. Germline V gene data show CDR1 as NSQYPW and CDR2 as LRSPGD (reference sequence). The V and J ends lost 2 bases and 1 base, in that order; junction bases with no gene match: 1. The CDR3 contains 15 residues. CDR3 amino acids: CTCSATGGDQDTQYF. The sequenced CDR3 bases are TGCACCTGCAGTGCAACAGGGGGCGACCAAGAC.

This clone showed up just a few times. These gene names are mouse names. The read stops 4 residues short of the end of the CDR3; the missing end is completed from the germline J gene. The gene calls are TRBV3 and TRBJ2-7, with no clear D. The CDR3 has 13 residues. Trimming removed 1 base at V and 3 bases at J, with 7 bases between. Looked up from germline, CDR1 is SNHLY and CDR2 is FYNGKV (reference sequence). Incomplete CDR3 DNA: TGTGCCAGCAGCTTAGACAGAGACTAT. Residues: CASSLDRDY. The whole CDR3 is CASSLDRDYEQYF. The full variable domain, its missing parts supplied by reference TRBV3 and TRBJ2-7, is GPKVLQIPSHQIIDMGQMVTLNCDPVSNHLYFYWYKQILGQQMEFLVNFYNGKVMEKSKLFKDQFSVERPDGSYFTLKIQPTALEDSAVYFCASSLDRDYEQYFGPGTRLTVL.

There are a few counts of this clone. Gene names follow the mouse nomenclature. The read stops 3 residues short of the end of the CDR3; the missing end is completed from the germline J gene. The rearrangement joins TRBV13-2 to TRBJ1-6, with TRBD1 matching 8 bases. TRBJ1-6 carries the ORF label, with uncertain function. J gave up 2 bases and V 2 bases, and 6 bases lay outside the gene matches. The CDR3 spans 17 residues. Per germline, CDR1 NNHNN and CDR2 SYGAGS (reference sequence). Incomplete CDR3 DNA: TGTGCCAGCGGTGAAGCAGGGGGCGCAGCCTATAATTCGCCC. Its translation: CASGEAGGAAYNSP. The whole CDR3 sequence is CASGEAGGAAYNSPLYF.

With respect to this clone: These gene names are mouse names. The CDR3 protein is CASSMQGAGNSPLYF. Incomplete CDR3 DNA: TGTGCCAGCAGTATGCAGGGGGCAGGGAATTCGCCC. This chain uses TRBV19 with TRBJ1-6; 8 positions agree with TRBD1. The CDR3 end falls 3 residues outside the read, so it is completed with the germline J gene. TRBJ1-6 counts as an open reading frame of uncertain function. The V gene end was trimmed by 2 bases and the J gene end by 7 bases; junction bases not matched to a gene: 5. Germline assignment: CDR1 FNHDT and CDR2 SITEND (reference sequence). The length of the CDR3 is 15 residues.

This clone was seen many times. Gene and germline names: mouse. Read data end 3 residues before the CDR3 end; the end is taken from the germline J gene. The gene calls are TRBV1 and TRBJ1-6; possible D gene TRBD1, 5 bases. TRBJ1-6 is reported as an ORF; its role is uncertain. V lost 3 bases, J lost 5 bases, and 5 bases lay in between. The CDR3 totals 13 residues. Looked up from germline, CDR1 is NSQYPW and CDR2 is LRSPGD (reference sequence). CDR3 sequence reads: CTCSATDNSPLYF. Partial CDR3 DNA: TGCACCTGCAGTGCGACAGATAATTCGCCC.

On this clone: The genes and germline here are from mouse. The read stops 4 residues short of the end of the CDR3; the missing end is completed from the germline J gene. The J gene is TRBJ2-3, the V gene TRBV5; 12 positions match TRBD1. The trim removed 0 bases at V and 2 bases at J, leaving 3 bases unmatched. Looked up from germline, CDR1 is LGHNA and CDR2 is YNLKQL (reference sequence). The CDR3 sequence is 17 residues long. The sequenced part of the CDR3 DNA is TGTGCCAGCAGCCAAGACAGGGACAGGGGGCCTGCAGAA. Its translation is CASSQDRDRGPAE. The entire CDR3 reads CASSQDRDRGPAETLYF.

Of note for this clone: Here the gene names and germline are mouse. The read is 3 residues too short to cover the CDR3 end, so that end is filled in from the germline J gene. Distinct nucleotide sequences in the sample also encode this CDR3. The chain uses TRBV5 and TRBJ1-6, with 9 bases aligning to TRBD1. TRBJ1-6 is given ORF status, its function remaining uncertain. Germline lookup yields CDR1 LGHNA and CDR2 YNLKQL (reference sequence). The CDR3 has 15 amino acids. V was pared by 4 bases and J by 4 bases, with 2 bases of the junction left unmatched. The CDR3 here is CASSPDRGYNSPLYF. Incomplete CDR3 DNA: TGTGCCAGCAGCCCCGACAGGGGGTATAATTCGCCC.

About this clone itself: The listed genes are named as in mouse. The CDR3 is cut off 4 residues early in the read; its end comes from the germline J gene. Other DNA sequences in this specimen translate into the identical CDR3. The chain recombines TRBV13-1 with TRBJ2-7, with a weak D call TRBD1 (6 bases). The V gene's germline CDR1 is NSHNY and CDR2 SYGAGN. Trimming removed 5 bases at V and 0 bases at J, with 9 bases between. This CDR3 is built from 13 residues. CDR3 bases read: TGTGCCAGCAGCCGGGACATCTCCTAT. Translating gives CASSRDISY. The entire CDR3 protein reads CASSRDISYEQYF.

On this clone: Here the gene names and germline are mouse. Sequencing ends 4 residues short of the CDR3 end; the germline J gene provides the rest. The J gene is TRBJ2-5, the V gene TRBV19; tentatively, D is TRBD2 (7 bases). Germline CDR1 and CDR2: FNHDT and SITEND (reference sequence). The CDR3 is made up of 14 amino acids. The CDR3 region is CASRRSGGKDTQYF. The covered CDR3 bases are TGTGCCAGCAGAAGGTCGGGGGGCAAGGAC. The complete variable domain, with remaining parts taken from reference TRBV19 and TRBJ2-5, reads GGIITQTPKFLIGQEGQKLTLKCQQNFNHDTMYWYRQDSGKGLRLIYYSITENDLQKGDLSEGYDASREKKSSFSLTVTSAQKNEMAVFLCASRRSGGKDTQYFGPGTRLLVL.

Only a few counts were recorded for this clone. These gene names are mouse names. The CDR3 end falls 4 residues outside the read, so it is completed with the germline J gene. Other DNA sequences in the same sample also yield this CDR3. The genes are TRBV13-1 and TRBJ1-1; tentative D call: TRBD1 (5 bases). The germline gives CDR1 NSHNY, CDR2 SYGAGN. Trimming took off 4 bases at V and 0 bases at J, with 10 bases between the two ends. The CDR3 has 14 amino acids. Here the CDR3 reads CASSPDSANTEVFF. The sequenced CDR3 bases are TGTGCCAGCAGTCCAGACAGCGCAAACACA.

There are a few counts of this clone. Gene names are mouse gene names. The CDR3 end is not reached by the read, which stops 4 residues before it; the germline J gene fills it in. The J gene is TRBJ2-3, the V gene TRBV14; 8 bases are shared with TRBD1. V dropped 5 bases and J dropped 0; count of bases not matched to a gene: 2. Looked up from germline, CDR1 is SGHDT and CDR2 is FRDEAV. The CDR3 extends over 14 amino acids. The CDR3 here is CASRTGASAETLYF. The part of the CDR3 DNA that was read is TGTGCCAGCAGGACAGGGGCTAGTGCAGAA.

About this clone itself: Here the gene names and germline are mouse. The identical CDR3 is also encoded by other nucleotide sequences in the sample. CDR3 sequence: CASTENTGQLYF. The CDR3 DNA, read in part, is TGTGCCAGCACAGAAAACACCGGG. The J gene is TRBJ2-2, the V gene TRBV13-1; D unclear. The CDR3 is cut off 4 residues early in the read; its end comes from the germline J gene. Germline V gene sequence: CDR1 NSHNY, CDR2 SYGAGN. Trimming removed 6 bases from V and 1 base from J, with 4 bases in between. This CDR3 comprises 12 residues.

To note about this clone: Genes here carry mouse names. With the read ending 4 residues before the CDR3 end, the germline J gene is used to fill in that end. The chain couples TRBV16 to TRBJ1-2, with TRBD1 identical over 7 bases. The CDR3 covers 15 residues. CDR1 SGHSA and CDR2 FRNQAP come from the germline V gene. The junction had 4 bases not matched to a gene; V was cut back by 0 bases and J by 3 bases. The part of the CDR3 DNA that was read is TGTGCAAGCAGCTTAGACGACAGGGCCCACTCC. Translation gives CASSLDDRAHS. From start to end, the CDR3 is CASSLDDRAHSDYTF.

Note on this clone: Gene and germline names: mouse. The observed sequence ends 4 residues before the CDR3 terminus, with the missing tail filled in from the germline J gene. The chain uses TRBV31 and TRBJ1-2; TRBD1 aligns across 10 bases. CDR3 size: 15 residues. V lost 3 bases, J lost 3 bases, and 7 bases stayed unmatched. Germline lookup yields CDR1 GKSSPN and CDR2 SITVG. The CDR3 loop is CAWSQTGTGDSDYTF. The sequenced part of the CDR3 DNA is TGTGCCTGGAGCCAGACCGGGACAGGGGACTCC.

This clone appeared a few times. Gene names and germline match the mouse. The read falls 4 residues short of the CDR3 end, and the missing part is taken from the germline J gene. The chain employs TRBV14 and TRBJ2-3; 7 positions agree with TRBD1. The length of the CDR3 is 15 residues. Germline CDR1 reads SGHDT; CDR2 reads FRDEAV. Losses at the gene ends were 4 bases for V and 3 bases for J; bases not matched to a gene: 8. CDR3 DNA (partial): TGTGCCAGCAGTCTCCGGGACAGAGGGGCAGAA. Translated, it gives CASSLRDRGAE. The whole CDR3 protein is CASSLRDRGAETLYF.

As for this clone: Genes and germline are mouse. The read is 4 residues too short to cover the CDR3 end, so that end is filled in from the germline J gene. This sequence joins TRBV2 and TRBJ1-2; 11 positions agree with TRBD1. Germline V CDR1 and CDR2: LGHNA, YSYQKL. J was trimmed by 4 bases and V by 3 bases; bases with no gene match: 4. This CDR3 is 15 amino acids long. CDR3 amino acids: CASSHSGTGGSDYTF. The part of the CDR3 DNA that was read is TGTGCCAGCAGCCATTCCGGGACAGGGGGCTCC.

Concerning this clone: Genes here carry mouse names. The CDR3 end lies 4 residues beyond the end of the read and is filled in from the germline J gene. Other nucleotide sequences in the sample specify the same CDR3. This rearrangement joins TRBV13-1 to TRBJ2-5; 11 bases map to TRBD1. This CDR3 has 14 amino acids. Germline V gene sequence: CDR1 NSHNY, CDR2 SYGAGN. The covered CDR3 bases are TGTGCCAGCAGTGGGGGGACAGGGGGGGAC. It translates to CASSGGTGGD. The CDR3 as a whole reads CASSGGTGGDTQYF.

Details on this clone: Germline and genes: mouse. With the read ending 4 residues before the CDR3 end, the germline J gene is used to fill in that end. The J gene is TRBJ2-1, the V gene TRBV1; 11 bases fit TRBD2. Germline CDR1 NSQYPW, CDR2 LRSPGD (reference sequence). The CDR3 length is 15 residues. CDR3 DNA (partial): TGCACCTGCAGTGCCTCGGGACTGGGGGAACCT. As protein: CTCSASGLGEP. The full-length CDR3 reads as CTCSASGLGEPEQFF.

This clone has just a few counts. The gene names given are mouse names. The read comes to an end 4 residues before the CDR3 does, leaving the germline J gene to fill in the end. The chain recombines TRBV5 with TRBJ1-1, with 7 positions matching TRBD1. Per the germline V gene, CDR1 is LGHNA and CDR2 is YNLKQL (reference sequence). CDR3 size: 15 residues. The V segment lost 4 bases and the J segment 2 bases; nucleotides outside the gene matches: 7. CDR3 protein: CASSPRQGSNTEVFF. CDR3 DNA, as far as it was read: TGTGCCAGCAGCCCCCGACAGGGAAGCAACACA.

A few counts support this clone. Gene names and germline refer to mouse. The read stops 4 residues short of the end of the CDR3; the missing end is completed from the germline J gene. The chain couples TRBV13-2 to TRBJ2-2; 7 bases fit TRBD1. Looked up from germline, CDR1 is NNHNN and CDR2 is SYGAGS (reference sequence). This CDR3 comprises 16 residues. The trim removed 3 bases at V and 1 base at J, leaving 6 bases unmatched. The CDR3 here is CASGGGQKLNTGQLYF. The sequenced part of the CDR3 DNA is TGTGCCAGCGGTGGGGGACAGAAACTAAACACCGGG.

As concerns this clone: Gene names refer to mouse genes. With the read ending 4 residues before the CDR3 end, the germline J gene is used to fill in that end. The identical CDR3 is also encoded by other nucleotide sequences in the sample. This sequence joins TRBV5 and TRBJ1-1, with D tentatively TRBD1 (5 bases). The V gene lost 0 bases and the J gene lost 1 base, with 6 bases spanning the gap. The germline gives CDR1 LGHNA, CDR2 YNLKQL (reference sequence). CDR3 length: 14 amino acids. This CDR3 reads CASSQDRGNTEVFF. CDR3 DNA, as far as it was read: TGTGCCAGCAGCCAAGATAGGGGGAACACA.

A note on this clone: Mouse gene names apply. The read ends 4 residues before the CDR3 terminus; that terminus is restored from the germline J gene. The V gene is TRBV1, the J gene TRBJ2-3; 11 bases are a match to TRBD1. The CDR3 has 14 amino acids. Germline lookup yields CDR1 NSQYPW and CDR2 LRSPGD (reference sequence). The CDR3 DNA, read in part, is TGCACCTGCAGTGGGGGGACAGGGGGAGAA. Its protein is CTCSGGTGGE. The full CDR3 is CTCSGGTGGETLYF.

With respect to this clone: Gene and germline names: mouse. The part of the CDR3 DNA that was read is TGTGCCCTACAGGGTGCAGAA. This gives the protein CALQGAE. The CDR3, in full, reads CALQGAETLYF. The chain joins TRBV31 to TRBJ2-3; D might be TRBD1 (5 bases). The CDR3 end is not reached by the read, which stops 4 residues before it; the germline J gene fills it in. V was trimmed by 8 bases and J by 1 base, leaving 7 bases between them. The CDR3 contains 11 residues. CDR1 GKSSPN and CDR2 SITVG come from the germline V gene.